This passage covers 30 T cell receptor beta chains from one sample sequenced in a study of cytomegalovirus exposure and HLA in healthy donors. Use of 60 Vbeta and 13 Jbeta primers characterized the PCR. Libraries were prepared by immunoSEQ multiplex PCR; TCRdb keeps only in-frame clonotypes and omits some of them. The sample carries approximately 100,000 clones, 75% recorded once. Sequenced input: PBMCs. Receptors were obtained from a man in his fifties in good health and CMV-seronegative.

The gene calls are TRBV2 and TRBJ1-6, with 7 nucleotides matching TRBD1. Unmatched junction bases numbered 3, after V lost 4 bases and J lost 0 bases. Germline-derived CDR1 and CDR2 are SNHLY and FYNNEI. The CDR3 loop spans 16 amino acids. The CDR3 reads CASSVQGGSYNSPLHF. DNA for the CDR3: TGTGCCAGCAGTGTTCAGGGGGGCTCCTATAATTCACCCCTCCACTTT. Full variable domain (rest looked up from reference TRBV2 and TRBJ1-6): EPEVTQTPSHQVTQMGQEVILRCVPISNHLYFYWYRQILGQKVEFLVSFYNNEISEKSEIFDDQFSVERPDGSNFTLKIRSTKLEDSAMYFCASSVQGGSYNSPLHFGNGTRLTVT.

The chain uses TRBV7-9 and TRBJ2-7; unclear D gene. CDR1 SEHNR and CDR2 FQNEAQ come from the germline V gene (reference sequence). The CDR3 is made up of 12 amino acids. The V gene lost 4 bases and the J gene lost 7 bases, with 11 bases spanning the gap. CDR3 loop: CASSSTAGEQYF. As DNA, the CDR3 is TGTGCCAGCAGCTCTACTGCCGGGGAGCAGTACTTC.

This chain links TRBV7-8 with TRBJ2-1; 12 bases are shared with TRBD2. The CDR3 consists of 17 residues. Germline-derived CDR1 and CDR2 are SGHVS and FQNEAQ. The junction had 5 bases not matched to a gene; V was cut back by 1 base and J by 4 bases. CDR3 sequence reads: CASSLEGLAGFYNEQFF. For the CDR3, the DNA is TGTGCCAGCAGCTTAGAAGGACTAGCGGGATTTTACAATGAGCAGTTCTTC.

The chain combines TRBV27 with TRBJ2-1; perhaps TRBD2 as D (5 bases). Trimming removed 0 bases at V and 9 bases at J, with 9 bases between. The CDR3 has 13 amino acids. CDR1 is MNHEY and CDR2 is SMNVEV in the germline V gene (reference sequence). The CDR3 protein is CASSLSGLAEQFF. CDR3 bases: TGTGCCAGCAGTTTATCAGGACTTGCTGAGCAGTTCTTC.

V usage is TRBV6-5 and J usage is TRBJ2-7; TRBD1 aligns across 9 bases. CDR3 length: 15 residues. CDR1 MNHEY and CDR2 SVGAGI come from the germline V gene. The J segment lost 5 bases and the V segment lost 6 bases, leaving 11 bases of the junction unmatched. CDR3 nucleotides: TGTGCCAGCAGGCCAGGATGGACAGGGGCCGACGAGCAGTACTTC. Its protein is CASRPGWTGADEQYF.

The CDR3 nucleotides are TGTGCCAGCAGCCCCGACAGGGGTAGACCCCTCCACTTT. As protein: CASSPDRGRPLHF. J is TRBJ1-6 and V is TRBV5-6, with TRBD1 identical over 8 bases. This CDR3 is 13 amino acids long. The junction had 6 bases not matched to a gene; V was cut back by 4 bases and J by 12 bases. In germline, CDR1 is SGHDT, CDR2 YYEEEE. The whole variable domain, filled in from reference TRBV5-6 and TRBJ1-6, reads DAGVTQSPTHLIKTRGQQVTLRCSPKSGHDTVSWYQQALGQGPQFIFQYYEEEERQRGNFPDRFSGHQFPNYSSELNVNALLLGDSALYLCASSPDRGRPLHFGNGTRLTVT.

V and J are TRBV7-9 and TRBJ1-2; TRBD1 matches at 11 bases. Trimming took 3 bases from V and 6 from J; bases not matched to a gene: 9. Germline CDR1 SEHNR, CDR2 FQNEAQ (reference sequence). The CDR3 runs to 16 residues. The CDR3 loop reads CASSLADRGHANGYTF. CDR3 DNA: TGTGCCAGCAGCTTGGCGGACAGGGGGCATGCTAATGGCTACACCTTC.

CDR3 residues: CASRRDTTSTDTQYF. The CDR3 region has the DNA TGTGCCAGCAGGAGGGACACAACTAGCACAGATACGCAGTATTTT. The chain couples TRBV5-8 to TRBJ2-3; D possibly corresponds to TRBD1 (6 bases). The V and J ends lost 5 bases and 0 bases respectively, with 13 bases between them. The germline V gene encodes CDR1 SGHTS and CDR2 YDEGEE. The CDR3 covers 15 residues.

The chain recombines TRBV9 with TRBJ2-3, with 8 bases lining up with TRBD2. V was clipped by 1 base and J by 3 bases; unmatched bases: 10. Germline V gene lookup returns CDR1 SGDLS and CDR2 YYNGEE. The CDR3 is 17 amino acids. CDR3 amino acids: CASSVKNGGAVTDTQYF. The DNA for the CDR3 is TGTGCCAGCAGCGTAAAGAACGGGGGGGCCGTGACAGATACGCAGTATTTT.

The chain uses TRBV15 and TRBJ2-3, with 7 bases identical to TRBD2. Germline V gene data show CDR1 as LNHNV and CDR2 as YYDKDF (reference sequence). This CDR3 has 15 residues. The V gene end was trimmed by 0 bases and the J gene end by 4 bases; junction bases not matched to a gene: 4. The CDR3 DNA reads TGTGCCACCAGCAGAGAGGGGGGAGGGTCAGATACGCAGTATTTT. The encoded protein is CATSREGGGSDTQYF.

The chain's CDR3 is CATSRGLAGSTDTQYF. The CDR3 DNA reads as TGTGCCACCAGCAGAGGACTAGCGGGAAGCACAGATACGCAGTATTTT. The V gene is TRBV15, the J gene TRBJ2-3; TRBD2 matches at 11 bases. V trimming: 1 base; J trimming: 0 bases; junction bases outside the gene matches: 0. Germline CDR1 is LNHNV and CDR2 is YYDKDF (reference sequence). This CDR3 is 16 amino acids long.

This clone was counted a few times. V is TRBV6-5 and J is TRBJ1-1; D perhaps matches TRBD1 (5 bases). V shed 0 bases and J shed 0 bases, with 8 bases lying between them. CDR3 size: 15 residues. Germline V gene data show CDR1 as MNHEY and CDR2 as SVGAGI. CDR3 DNA sequence: TGTGCCAGCAGTTACTCACAGGTTATGAACACTGAAGCTTTCTTT. Its protein product is CASSYSQVMNTEAFF.

The V call is TRBV20-1, the J call TRBJ2-5; TRBD2 is a possible D gene (5 bases). The CDR3 loop spans 11 amino acids. Germline V CDR1 and CDR2: DFQATT, SNEGSKA (reference sequence). The V gene lost 7 bases and the J gene lost 2 bases, with 8 bases spanning the gap. CDR3 bases: TGCAGTGTCCGGGGACAAGAGACCCAGTACTTC. Translation: CSVRGQETQYF.

The chain couples TRBV30 to TRBJ1-6, with 8 bases identical to TRBD1. J was trimmed by 7 bases and V by 8 bases; bases with no gene match: 10. This CDR3 spans 14 amino acids. The germline V gene encodes CDR1 GTSNPN and CDR2 SVGIG (reference sequence). The CDR3 nucleotides read TGTGCCGGACAGGGCGTGGCAGGGAATTCACCCCTCCACTTT. Its protein product is CAGQGVAGNSPLHF. Complete variable domain (other parts from reference TRBV30 and TRBJ1-6): SQTIHQWPATLVQPVGSPLSLECTVEGTSNPNLYWYRQAAGRGLQLLFYSVGIGQISSEVPQNLSASRPQDRQFILSSKKLLLSDSGFYLCAGQGVAGNSPLHFGNGTRLTVT.

The rearrangement links TRBV30 to TRBJ2-7; 8 bases are shared with TRBD2. The CDR3 has 13 amino acids. The germline gives CDR1 GTSNPN, CDR2 SVGIG (reference sequence). V trimming: 1 base; J trimming: 12 bases; junction bases outside the gene matches: 11. The CDR3 DNA follows: TGTGCCTGGAGTGAGTCTGGCGGGAGGACCTTGTACTTC. Translating it yields CAWSESGGRTLYF. Full variable domain (remainder filled in from reference TRBV30 and TRBJ2-7): SQTIHQWPATLVQPVGSPLSLECTVEGTSNPNLYWYRQAAGRGLQLLFYSVGIGQISSEVPQNLSASRPQDRQFILSSKKLLLSDSGFYLCAWSESGGRTLYFGPGTRLTVT.

The chain combines TRBV7-9 with TRBJ2-7, with 10 nucleotides matching TRBD2. CDR3 length: 14 residues. CDR1 and CDR2 from the germline V gene are SEHNR and FQNEAQ (reference sequence). The junction had 3 bases not matched to a gene; V was cut back by 5 bases and J by 2 bases. DNA for the CDR3: TGTGCCAGCAGCACTAGCGGGAATCCCTACGAGCAGTACTTC. Translation: CASSTSGNPYEQYF. Together with reference TRBV7-9 and TRBJ2-7, the CDR3 gives the full variable domain: DTGVSQNPRHKITKRGQNVTFRCDPISEHNRLYWYRQTLGQGPEFLTYFQNEAQLEKSRLLSDRFSAERPKGSFSTLEIQRTEQGDSAMYLCASSTSGNPYEQYFGPGTRLTVT.

The CDR3: CSGRTEGFGKNTIYF. CDR3 nucleotide sequence: TGCAGCGGCCGGACCGAGGGCTTTGGAAAAAACACCATATATTTT. The gene calls are TRBV29-1 and TRBJ1-3; D is uncertain. Germline V gene data show CDR1 as SQVTM and CDR2 as ANQGSEA. CDR3 length equals 15 residues. V lost 7 bases and J 6 bases, leaving 22 bases between the germline ends.

The rearrangement joins TRBV7-9 to TRBJ1-3, with D possibly being TRBD1 (6 bases). Trimming took off 1 base at V and 3 bases at J, with 7 bases between the two ends. CDR1 is SEHNR and CDR2 is FQNEAQ in the germline V gene (reference sequence). There are 14 residues in the CDR3. Here the CDR3 reads CASSLGTVGNTIYF. The CDR3 DNA reads TGTGCCAGCAGCTTAGGGACAGTTGGAAACACCATATATTTT.

The gene calls are TRBV9 and TRBJ2-1, with 10 bases identical to TRBD1. V trimming: 0 bases; J trimming: 1 base; junction bases outside the gene matches: 1. There are 16 residues in the CDR3. In germline, CDR1 is SGDLS, CDR2 YYNGEE. The CDR3, as DNA: TGTGCCAGCAGCGTAGCGGGACAGGGGTCCTACAATGAGCAGTTCTTC. This gives the protein CASSVAGQGSYNEQFF.

The genes are TRBV2 and TRBJ2-5; the D is unclear. V lost 2 bases, J lost 1 base, and 11 bases lay in between. Germline V lookup: CDR1 SNHLY, CDR2 FYNNEI. The length of the CDR3 is 15 residues. CDR3 sequence (DNA): TGTGCCAGCAGTGAACTACAGCATCTCCAAGAGACCCAGTACTTC. It translates to CASSELQHLQETQYF.

The rearrangement uses TRBV6-5 and TRBJ1-1; D may be TRBD1 (6 bases). Germline CDR1 is MNHEY and CDR2 is SVGAGI. There are 15 residues in the CDR3. Trimming cost V 7 bases and J 5 bases, with 20 bases left between them. DNA of the CDR3: TGTGCCAGCATTCCCAGACTGGGAACAGGGACTGAAGCTTTCTTT. Translated, it gives CASIPRLGTGTEAFF.

The chain uses TRBV5-1 and TRBJ1-4, with D unresolved. Deletions cut 4 bases from V and 3 bases from J, with 10 bases between. The CDR3 length is 14 residues. In germline, CDR1 is SGHRS, CDR2 YFSETQ. CDR3 protein: CASSPRSANEKLFF. The CDR3, as DNA: TGCGCCAGCAGCCCCCGATCGGCTAATGAAAAACTGTTTTTT.

V usage is TRBV30 and J usage is TRBJ1-5, with D hard to call. This CDR3 comprises 13 residues. Germline CDR1 is GTSNPN and CDR2 is SVGIG (reference sequence). With 1 base removed from V and 8 bases from J, the gap between germline ends came to 12 bases. The CDR3 region has the DNA TGTGCCTGGAGTGCAACTCGTGAGGAGCCCCAGCATTTT. Residues: CAWSATREEPQHF.

The chain recombines TRBV5-1 with TRBJ1-2; possibly TRBD1 for D (5 bases). Trimming took off 4 bases at V and 4 bases at J, with 8 bases between the two ends. This CDR3 has 12 amino acids. Germline assignment: CDR1 SGHRS and CDR2 YFSETQ. The CDR3 sequence: CASSPQGYGYTF. In nucleotides, the CDR3 is TGCGCCAGCAGCCCGCAGGGCTATGGCTACACCTTC.

V and J are TRBV7-9 and TRBJ1-2; 8 bases match TRBD1. J was trimmed by 5 bases and V by 1 base; bases with no gene match: 3. Per the germline V gene, CDR1 is SEHNR and CDR2 is FQNEAQ (reference sequence). The CDR3 length is 14 residues. The CDR3 is CASSLVGQGYGYTF. The DNA for the CDR3 is TGTGCCAGCAGCTTAGTCGGACAGGGTTATGGCTACACCTTC.

The chain combines TRBV5-5 with TRBJ2-5; TRBD2 is a possible D gene (5 bases). Deletions cut 3 bases from V and 0 bases from J, with 21 bases between. The CDR3 has 18 amino acids. Germline CDR1 reads SGHKS; CDR2 reads YYEKEE (reference sequence). CDR3 sequence reads: CASSSIRKDLTYQETQYF. In DNA form, the CDR3 reads TGTGCCAGCAGCTCGATTCGGAAGGACTTGACTTACCAAGAGACCCAGTACTTC.

The rearrangement joins TRBV6-1 to TRBJ1-3; no firm D call. V lost 7 bases and J 4 bases, leaving 8 bases between the germline ends. CDR1 and CDR2 (germline): MNHNS, SASEGT. CDR3 length: 12 amino acids. The CDR3 nucleotides are TGTGCCAGCAATGTACAGGGAAACACCATATATTTT. Translated, it gives CASNVQGNTIYF.

The genes are TRBV7-3 and TRBJ2-2; possible D gene TRBD1, 6 bases. This CDR3 contains 18 residues. The ends were cut back, 4 bases at V and 1 base at J, with 19 bases in the middle. Germline CDR1 and CDR2: SGHTA and FQGTGA. CDR3 nucleotide sequence: TGTGCCAGCAGCTATGGAGTCAGGGGCCCCGGGAACACCGGGGAGCTGTTTTTT. Encoded protein: CASSYGVRGPGNTGELFF. Filled out from reference TRBV7-3 and TRBJ2-2, the complete variable domain reads GAGVSQTPSNKVTEKGKYVELRCDPISGHTALYWYRQSLGQGPEFLIYFQGTGAADDSGLPNDRFFAVRPEGSVSTLKIQRTERGDSAVYLCASSYGVRGPGNTGELFFGEGSRLTVL.

The chain links TRBV19 to TRBJ1-2, with 9 bases fitting TRBD1. V shed 6 bases and J 7 bases; nucleotides not matched to a gene: 6. Germline CDR1 and CDR2: LNHDA and SQIVND (reference sequence). The CDR3 loop spans 13 amino acids. The CDR3 nucleotides read TGTGCCAGTAGCCATGACAGGGGGGGTGGCTACACCTTC. It yields the protein CASSHDRGGGYTF. Full variable domain (rest looked up from reference TRBV19 and TRBJ1-2): DGGITQSPKYLFRKEGQNVTLSCEQNLNHDAMYWYRQDPGQGLRLIYYSQIVNDFQKGDIAEGYSVSREKKESFPLTVTSAQKNPTAFYLCASSHDRGGGYTFGSGTRLTVV.

The rearrangement uses TRBV5-1 and TRBJ1-3; D uncertain. This CDR3 comprises 12 residues. V was shortened by 5 bases and J by 9 bases, with 12 bases between the two germline ends. Germline V gene lookup returns CDR1 SGHRS and CDR2 YFSETQ. CDR3 region: CASRGRPLTIYF. For the CDR3, the DNA is TGCGCCAGCAGGGGGAGACCGCTCACCATATATTTT.